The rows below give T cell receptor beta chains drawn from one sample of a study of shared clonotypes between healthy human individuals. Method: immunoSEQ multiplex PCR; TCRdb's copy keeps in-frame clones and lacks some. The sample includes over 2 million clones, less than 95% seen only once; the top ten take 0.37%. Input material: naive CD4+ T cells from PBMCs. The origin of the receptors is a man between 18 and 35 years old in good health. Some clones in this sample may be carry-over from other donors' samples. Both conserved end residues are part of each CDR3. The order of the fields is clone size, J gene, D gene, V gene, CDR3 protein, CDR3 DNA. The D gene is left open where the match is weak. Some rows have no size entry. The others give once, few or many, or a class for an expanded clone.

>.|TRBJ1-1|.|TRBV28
CASSPHPGRSTEAFF
TGTGCCAGCAGTCCGCACCCCGGACGGAGCACTGAAGCTTTCTTT
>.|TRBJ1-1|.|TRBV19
CASRTRGWDGTEAFF
TGTGCCAGTCGAACCCGGGGGTGGGACGGCACTGAAGCTTTCTTT
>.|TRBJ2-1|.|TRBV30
CAWSVRRGYNEQFF
TGTGCCTGGAGTGTACGGCGGGGCTACAATGAGCAGTTCTTC
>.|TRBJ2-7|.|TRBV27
CASSLIRQRIYEQYF
TGTGCCAGCAGCCTTATCCGACAGCGAATCTACGAGCAGTACTTC
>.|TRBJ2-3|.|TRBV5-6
CASTIFLGGSTDTQYF
TGTGCCAGCACCATTTTTCTAGGCGGTAGCACAGATACGCAGTATTTT
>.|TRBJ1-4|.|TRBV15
CATSRVGEKLFF
TGTGCCACCAGCAGAGTTGGTGAAAAACTGTTTTTT
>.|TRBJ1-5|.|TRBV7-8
CASSTTPGAPGHF
TGTGCCAGCAGCACTACCCCGGGGGCGCCAGGGCATTTT
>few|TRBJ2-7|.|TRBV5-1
CASSLEGYEQYF
TGCGCCAGCAGCTTGGAGGGTTACGAGCAGTACTTC
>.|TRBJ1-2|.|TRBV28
CASAGQFNYGYTF
TGTGCCAGCGCCGGGCAGTTTAACTATGGCTACACCTTC
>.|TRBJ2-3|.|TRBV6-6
CASSYTLDYATDTQYF
TGTGCCAGCAGTTATACCCTAGACTATGCCACAGATACGCAGTATTTT
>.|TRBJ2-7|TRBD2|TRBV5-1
CASSAGLAGPYEQYF
TGCGCCAGCAGCGCAGGACTAGCGGGACCGTACGAGCAGTACTTC
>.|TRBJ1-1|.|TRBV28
CASSPHSLPNTEAFF
TGTGCCAGCAGTCCCCACTCATTACCGAACACTGAAGCTTTCTTT
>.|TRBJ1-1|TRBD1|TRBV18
CASSPPGDRGEAFF
TGTGCCAGCTCACCACCGGGTGACAGGGGTGAAGCTTTCTTT
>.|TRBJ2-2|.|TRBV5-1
CASSLEKKPKTGELFF
TGCGCCAGCAGCTTGGAAAAGAAACCCAAAACCGGGGAGCTGTTTTTT
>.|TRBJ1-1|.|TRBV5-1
CASSWGGRGLNTEAFF
TGCGCCAGCAGCTGGGGAGGCCGGGGGTTAAACACTGAAGCTTTCTTT
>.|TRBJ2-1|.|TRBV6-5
CASSYYRYNEQFF
TGTGCCAGCAGTTACTACAGGTACAATGAGCAGTTCTTC